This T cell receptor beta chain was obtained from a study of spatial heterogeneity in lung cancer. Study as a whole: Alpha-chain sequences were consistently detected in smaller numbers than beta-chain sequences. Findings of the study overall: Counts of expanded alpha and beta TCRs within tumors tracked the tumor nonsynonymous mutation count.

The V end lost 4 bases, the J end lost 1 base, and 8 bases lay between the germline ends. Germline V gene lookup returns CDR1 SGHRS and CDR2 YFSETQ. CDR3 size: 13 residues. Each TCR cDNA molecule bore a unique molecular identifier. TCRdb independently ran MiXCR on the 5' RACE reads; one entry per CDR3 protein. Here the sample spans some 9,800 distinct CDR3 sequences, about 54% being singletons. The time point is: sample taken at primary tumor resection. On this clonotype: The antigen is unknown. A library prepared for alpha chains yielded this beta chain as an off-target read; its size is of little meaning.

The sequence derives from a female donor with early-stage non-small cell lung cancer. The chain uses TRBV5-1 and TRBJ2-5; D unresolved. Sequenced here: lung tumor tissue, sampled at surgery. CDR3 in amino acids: CASSASVQETQYF. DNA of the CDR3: TGCGCCAGCAGCGCTTCAGTCCAAGAGACCCAGTACTTC.